This passage covers 17 T cell receptor beta chains from one sample sequenced in a study of response to subunit inactivated influenza vaccine. TCRdb re-derived calls from the RT-PCR reads in MiXCR, one entry per CDR3 protein. The sample records fewer than 600,000 distinct CDR3 sequences, 6.5% to 8% being singletons. The source was PBMCs from blood, collected about 23 months after vaccination. All receptors derive from a man between 50 and 75 years old who received an inactivated influenza vaccine.

This chain joins TRBV27 and TRBJ2-1; 8 bases are shared with TRBD1. The CDR3 has 15 residues. Germline V gene lookup returns CDR1 MNHEY and CDR2 SMNVEV (reference sequence). The V gene end was trimmed by 5 bases and the J gene end by 9 bases; junction bases not matched to a gene: 12. This CDR3 is CASSPGQGVTIEQFF. The CDR3 region has the DNA TGTGCCAGCAGTCCCGGACAGGGTGTCACAATTGAGCAGTTCTTC.

The rearrangement links TRBV12-3 or TRBV12-4 to TRBJ1-5; TRBD1 is a possible D gene (5 bases). The V end was cut by 7 bases, the J end by 3 bases, with 13 bases between. This CDR3 spans 14 amino acids. CDR3 nucleotides: TGTGCCAGCACCATTGGGACGGACAATCAGCCCCAGCATTTT. Translation gives CASTIGTDNQPQHF.

This clonotype came up a few times. This chain joins TRBV20-1 and TRBJ1-5; a possible D gene is TRBD1 (5 bases). Per the germline V gene, CDR1 is DFQATT and CDR2 is SNEGSKA (reference sequence). With 4 bases removed from V and 2 bases from J, the gap between germline ends came to 18 bases. The length of the CDR3 is 16 residues. CDR3 sequence: CSATRPGTWGNQPQHF. Here the CDR3 DNA reads TGCAGTGCTACCCGTCCCGGGACCTGGGGCAATCAGCCCCAGCATTTT.

This clonotype appeared many times. The chain links TRBV12-3 or TRBV12-4 to TRBJ2-3; D unclear. Trimming took 6 bases from V and 7 from J, leaving 8 bases between them. There are 11 residues in the CDR3. The CDR3 sequence: CASRLAYTQYF. In DNA form, the CDR3 reads TGTGCCAGCAGGTTGGCCTATACGCAGTATTTT.

The V call is TRBV19, the J call TRBJ2-3, with TRBD1 identical over 9 bases. Germline V CDR1 and CDR2: LNHDA, SQIVND (reference sequence). This CDR3 is 15 amino acids long. The J segment lost 4 bases and the V segment lost 5 bases, leaving 7 bases of the junction unmatched. DNA of the CDR3: TGTGCCAGTAGTTCCGGGACAGGGTTTGCAGATACGCAGTATTTT. As protein: CASSSGTGFADTQYF.

This clonotype was counted between two and nine times. The chain combines TRBV15 with TRBJ1-1; D ambiguous. Between the trimmed V and J ends, which lost 3 bases and 1 base, there was a span of 12 bases. The CDR3 is 15 residues long. The germline gives CDR1 LNHNV, CDR2 YYDKDF (reference sequence). The CDR3 nucleotides are TGTGCCACCAGCAGTTCCGGGCTACCGAACACTGAAGCTTTCTTT. Its protein is CATSSSGLPNTEAFF.

The chain links TRBV6-6 to TRBJ2-7; possibly TRBD1 for D (5 bases). The CDR3 loop spans 12 amino acids. Looked up from germline, CDR1 is MNHNY and CDR2 is SVGAGI (reference sequence). V lost 6 bases, J lost 5 bases, and 11 bases lay in between. In DNA, the CDR3 is TGTGCCAGCAGCAGGATAGGGGACGAGCAGTACTTC. The encoded protein is CASSRIGDEQYF.

The rearrangement joins TRBV29-1 to TRBJ2-7, with 9 bases that match TRBD1. From germline, CDR1 is SQVTM and CDR2 ANQGSEA. V was pared by 1 base and J by 2 bases, with 12 bases of the junction left unmatched. This CDR3 spans 17 amino acids. The CDR3 sequence is CSVEGLSGTGRTYEQYF. The CDR3 DNA is TGCAGCGTTGAAGGATTGTCGGGGACAGGGCGAACCTACGAGCAGTACTTC.

This CDR3 is CSVNSGGETQYF. CDR3 bases: TGCAGCGTTAATTCAGGGGGAGAGACCCAGTACTTC. The chain joins TRBV29-1 to TRBJ2-5, with 7 bases fitting TRBD1. Trimming removed 5 bases from V and 4 bases from J; junction bases left unmatched: 4. Germline V gene lookup returns CDR1 SQVTM and CDR2 ANQGSEA. This CDR3 has 12 amino acids.

This clonotype has at least ten counts. The chain is built from TRBV5-5 and TRBJ2-2, with 9 bases that match TRBD1. The CDR3 is 17 residues long. The ends lost 3 bases at V and 4 bases at J; junction bases unmatched: 10. Germline assignment: CDR1 SGHKS and CDR2 YYEKEE (reference sequence). The CDR3 DNA is TGTGCCAGCAGCTCCTTGGGGACAGGGTGGGTCACCGGGGAGCTGTTTTTT. Translation gives CASSSLGTGWVTGELFF.

There are many counts of this clonotype. V gene TRBV6-1 combines with J gene TRBJ2-1; 12 positions agree with TRBD2. V shed 5 bases, J shed 5 bases, and the junction held 4 bases outside the gene matches. The CDR3 sequence is 15 residues long. Germline CDR1 MNHNS, CDR2 SASEGT. The DNA for the CDR3 is TGTGCCAGCAGTACCCTAGCGGGGGGGCACAATGAGCAGTTCTTC. As protein: CASSTLAGGHNEQFF.

CDR3 in DNA: TGTGCCAGAAGCCAGCAGGGACAGGGACCTCAAGAGACCCAGTACTTC. Encoded protein: CARSQQGQGPQETQYF. The chain links TRBV5-3 to TRBJ2-5, with 9 bases aligning to TRBD1. TRBV5-3 is classed as an ORF, of uncertain function. This CDR3 has 16 amino acids. Unmatched junction bases numbered 9, after V lost 4 bases and J lost 2 bases.

The chain combines TRBV5-1 with TRBJ2-5; D is tentatively TRBD1 or TRBD2 (5 bases each). Trimming removed 6 bases at V and 2 bases at J, with 23 bases between. Germline-derived CDR1 and CDR2 are SGHRS and YFSETQ. The CDR3 totals 17 residues. In nucleotides, the CDR3 is TGCGCCAGCACCAATTTTCCTACGGGACGGTCACAAGAGACCCAGTACTTC. Its translation is CASTNFPTGRSQETQYF.

The rearrangement links TRBV5-1 to TRBJ1-1; 7 bases line up with TRBD1. This CDR3 comprises 14 residues. The germline CDR1 and CDR2 sequences are SGHRS and YFSETQ. Losses at the gene ends were 4 bases for V and 5 bases for J; bases not matched to a gene: 8. As DNA, the CDR3 is TGCGCCAGCAGCGCCGGGACAGAGTGGACTGAAGCTTTCTTT. Amino acids: CASSAGTEWTEAFF.

Ten or more counts support this clonotype. The genes are TRBV4-3 and TRBJ2-3; TRBD1 might be the D (6 bases). Trimming cost V 1 base and J 0 bases, with 8 bases left between them. CDR1 and CDR2 (germline): LGHNA, YSLEER. The CDR3 loop spans 15 amino acids. CDR3 sequence: CASSQAGASTDTQYF. The CDR3 region has the DNA TGCGCCAGCAGCCAAGCAGGGGCTAGCACAGATACGCAGTATTTT.

In this sample, this clonotype turned up a few times. The genes are TRBV7-2 and TRBJ2-2; possible D gene TRBD1, 6 bases. This CDR3 is built from 14 residues. Germline-derived CDR1 and CDR2 are SGHTA and FQGNSA. V was clipped by 1 base and J by 7 bases, with 10 bases between them. The CDR3 DNA sequence: TGTGCCAGCAGCTTAGGACAGGAAAGCGGGGAGCTGTTTTTT. Translating gives CASSLGQESGELFF.

Ten or more counts support this clonotype. This chain's CDR3 is CSAQPGTGTRAQYF. The DNA of the CDR3 is TGCAGCGCGCAGCCGGGGACAGGCACCAGGGCCCAGTACTTC. The chain is built from TRBV29-1 and TRBJ2-5; 8 bases are shared with TRBD1. V trimming: 7 bases; J trimming: 9 bases; junction bases outside the gene matches: 16. Germline V gene data show CDR1 as SQVTM and CDR2 as ANQGSEA. The CDR3 is 14 residues long.